The rows below give T cell receptor beta chains drawn from one sample of a study of human T cells and chemical hapten exposure. A single record per CDR3 protein comes from TCRdb applying MiXCR to the RACE reads. The data contain over 35,000 distinct CDR3 sequences, over 9.5% of them seen just once; the ten biggest clones take up about 6%. The sequenced sample was whole blood, obtained in connection with sensitization to the hapten diphenylcyclopropenone (DPC). These receptors all stem from a man in his thirties or forties with alopecia areata. Some clones in this sample may be carry-over from other donors' samples. Both conserved end residues are part of each CDR3. Each record gives: V gene, J gene, CDR3 protein.

TRBV27	TRBJ1-4	CATATELREKLFF
TRBV29-1	TRBJ1-2	CSTGQGGYPYTF
TRBV7-6	TRBJ2-1	CASSPANEQFF
TRBV29-1	TRBJ2-7	CSVGATYEQYF
TRBV20-1	TRBJ2-2	CSAQDREGTGELFF
TRBV20-1	TRBJ2-1	CSARRLAGVYEQFF
TRBV30	TRBJ2-4	CAWSVKGRAKNIQYF
TRBV7-3	TRBJ2-2	CASSLGLAGDELFF
TRBV12-3/TRBV12-4	TRBJ2-1	CASRNPNNEQFF
TRBV6-6	TRBJ2-1	CASSYWSLRTGARVTSGIYNEQFF
TRBV5-1	TRBJ2-1	CASSNFPGRASYNEQFF
TRBV30	TRBJ2-1	CAWTDRYHNEQFF
TRBV7-9	TRBJ2-1	CASSQPYSSNEQFF
TRBV6-4	TRBJ2-1	CASSDVAYNEQFF
TRBV4-2	TRBJ2-3	CASSQDLSGPSGLFSTDTQYF
TRBV12-3/TRBV12-4	TRBJ2-5	CASSLRYQETQYF
TRBV7-9	TRBJ1-6	CASSLGSQGALHF
TRBV29-1	TRBJ1-5	CSVEVLPNQPQHF
TRBV20-1	TRBJ1-6	CSAEPFERGRSSPLHF